The sequence of this T cell receptor beta chain was determined in a study of blood T cell repertoires in COVID-19. This clone is a singleton in its sample. The germline gives CDR1 MDHEN, CDR2 SYDVKM. Deletions cut 6 bases from V and 5 bases from J, with 10 bases between. The CDR3 has 13 amino acids. TCRdb keeps only in-frame clones here, not all; method: immunoSEQ multiplex PCR. There are about 50,000 clones in the sample; 80% to 85% occur only once, and about a fifth lies in the top ten. This receptor was obtained from a woman aged 80 or older with COVID-19, enrolled during active disease. The sequencing input was peripheral blood. The chain combines TRBV28 with TRBJ1-4, with D tentatively TRBD1 (6 bases). Here the CDR3 reads CASSPQGNEKLFF. The CDR3 DNA reads TGTGCCAGCAGCCCCCAGGGGAATGAAAAACTGTTTTTT.